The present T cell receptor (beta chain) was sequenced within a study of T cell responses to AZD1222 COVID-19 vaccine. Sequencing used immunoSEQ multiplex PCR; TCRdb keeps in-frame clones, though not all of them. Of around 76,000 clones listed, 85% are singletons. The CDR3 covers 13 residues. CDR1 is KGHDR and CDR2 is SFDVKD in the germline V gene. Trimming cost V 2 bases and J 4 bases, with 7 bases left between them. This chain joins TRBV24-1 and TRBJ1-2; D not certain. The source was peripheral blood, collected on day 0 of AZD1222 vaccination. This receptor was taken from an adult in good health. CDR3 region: CATSDWGSYGYTF. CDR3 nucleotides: TGTGCCACCAGTGATTGGGGATCCTATGGCTACACCTTC.